This TCR beta chain derives from a study of blood T cell repertoires in COVID-19. Study overall: The cDNA or gDNA used as material had been derived from T cells, B-cell-depleted T cells, or PBMCs.

Participants were aged about 18 to 90 years from 20 to 30 US areas. The study assigned cohorts using participant-reported clinical history. The method was immunoSEQ multiplex PCR; TCRdb's version includes in-frame clones alone and lacks a portion of them. The table includes 300,000 to 450,000 clones, more than 70% detected once. Sequencing was carried out using PBMCs or T cells enriched from blood (not recorded which). The origin of this receptor is a man in his forties or fifties in a cohort exposed to, infected with or recovered from COVID-19 (not recorded which).

The CDR3 reads CASRKWEGPDTQYF. CDR3 DNA sequence: TGTGCCAGCAGAAAGTGGGAGGGCCCAGATACGCAGTATTTT. The chain links TRBV16 to TRBJ2-3; 7 nucleotides match TRBD2. Unmatched junction bases numbered 7, after V lost 6 bases and J lost 4 bases. Looked up from germline, CDR1 is KGHSY and CDR2 is FQNENV. The CDR3 extends over 14 amino acids.